These 20 T cell receptor beta chains share one sample of origin, sequenced in a study of HIV-infected patients and healthy controls. Reverse transcription used around 500 ng RNA and constant-region primers for alpha and beta. Separate chain-specific third strand synthesis with multiplexing indices produced the alpha and beta libraries. TCRdb independently ran MiXCR on the 5' RACE reads; one entry per CDR3 protein. The table includes under 20,000 distinct CDR3 sequences, more than 8% detected once. The repertoire came from unfractionated whole blood and reflected all unsorted peripheral T cells. Sequences were obtained from blood. These receptor sequences come from an adult in good health.

This sequence joins TRBV6-6 and TRBJ1-1; D call uncertain. V lost 7 bases and J lost 4, with 13 bases in between. The CDR3 spans 13 residues. In germline, CDR1 is MNHNY, CDR2 SVGAGI (reference sequence). The CDR3 DNA follows: TGTGCCAGCATCTCCGGGTTTGGCACTGAAGCTTTCTTT. Amino acids: CASISGFGTEAFF.

In this sample, this clonotype is medium-sized. CDR3 sequence reads: CASSPHPGGGRGYNQPQHF. CDR3 in DNA: TGTGCCAGCTCACCGCACCCCGGCGGGGGGCGCGGTTATAATCAGCCCCAGCATTTT. The chain carries TRBV18 and TRBJ1-5, with D possibly being TRBD1 (6 bases). There are 19 residues in the CDR3. V lost 3 bases, J lost 4 bases, and 25 bases lay in between. CDR1 KGHSH and CDR2 LQKENI come from the germline V gene.

This clonotype was counted at least ten times. This rearrangement joins TRBV7-9 to TRBJ2-3, with 7 bases matching TRBD1. The CDR3 runs to 14 residues. V gave up 4 bases and J gave up 4 bases; unmatched junction bases: 5. Germline V gene lookup returns CDR1 SEHNR and CDR2 FQNEAQ (reference sequence). The CDR3 sequence: CASSWDSTSDTQYF. The DNA of the CDR3 is TGTGCCAGCAGCTGGGACAGTACCTCAGATACGCAGTATTTT.

By sample fraction, this clonotype is medium-sized. The chain joins TRBV7-9 to TRBJ2-1; 8 nucleotides line up with TRBD2. From germline, CDR1 is SEHNR and CDR2 FQNEAQ (reference sequence). CDR3 length: 15 amino acids. The J segment lost 10 bases and the V segment lost 1 base, leaving 9 bases of the junction unmatched. CDR3 DNA: TGTGCCAGCAGCTTAGGGGGTAGCGGGGTAGGCGAGCAGTTCTTC. It specifies CASSLGGSGVGEQFF.

This clonotype was picked up a small number of times. The chain is built from TRBV20-1 and TRBJ2-7, with 7 bases lining up with TRBD1. The CDR3 runs 15 residues. After removal of 3 bases from V and 3 bases from J, the junction contained 11 bases not matched to a gene. Germline V CDR1 and CDR2: DFQATT, SNEGSKA (reference sequence). The CDR3 DNA reads TGCAGTGCTAGCTCGGGGTCAGGGGGACGCTACGAGCAGTACTTC. It yields the protein CSASSGSGGRYEQYF.

This clonotype was seen repeatedly, ten times or more. This sequence joins TRBV5-1 and TRBJ2-3; D is possibly TRBD2 (6 bases). Trimming took off 0 bases at V and 0 bases at J, with 14 bases between the two ends. This CDR3 contains 17 residues. Germline assignment: CDR1 SGHRS and CDR2 YFSETQ. CDR3 amino acids: CASSLAVAGSSTDTQYF. The CDR3 coding sequence is TGCGCCAGCAGCTTGGCCGTCGCGGGGTCTAGCACAGATACGCAGTATTTT.

This clonotype is deemed medium-sized. The V call is TRBV29-1, the J call TRBJ2-1, with D unresolved. Germline V gene sequence: CDR1 SQVTM, CDR2 ANQGSEA. With 6 bases removed from V and 3 bases from J, the gap between germline ends came to 15 bases. The CDR3 sequence is 14 residues long. CDR3 loop: CSVAPDGNYNEQFF. The CDR3 DNA follows: TGCAGCGTGGCCCCGGACGGAAACTACAATGAGCAGTTCTTC.

This clonotype was seen many times. This chain connects TRBV20-1 to TRBJ1-3; maybe TRBD1 (6 bases). Germline values: CDR1 DFQATT, CDR2 SNEGSKA (reference sequence). This CDR3 contains 15 residues. CDR3 region: CSVERGQQAGNTIYF. CDR3 bases: TGCAGCGTGGAGCGCGGACAGCAAGCTGGAAACACCATATATTTT.

The table lists this clonotype with many counts. The chain is built from TRBV6-5 and TRBJ1-1; possibly TRBD1 for D (6 bases). The CDR3 is made up of 16 amino acids. V was pared by 3 bases and J by 4 bases, with 18 bases between. Germline loops: CDR1 MNHEY, CDR2 SVGAGI. The CDR3 DNA reads as TGTGCCAGCAGTTATTTCCAGGGGCCTGCGGGCACTGAAGCTTTCTTT. Encoded protein: CASSYFQGPAGTEAFF.

This clonotype was detected many times. This sequence joins TRBV12-3 or TRBV12-4 and TRBJ2-3; D not resolved. Between the trimmed V and J ends, which lost 3 bases and 2 bases, there was a span of 12 bases. The length of the CDR3 is 15 residues. CDR3 sequence (DNA): TGTGCCAGCAGTTTTTGGGCTGGATACACAGATACGCAGTATTTT. Protein: CASSFWAGYTDTQYF.

The sample holds many counts of this clonotype. The chain combines TRBV12-3 or TRBV12-4 with TRBJ2-3, with D possibly TRBD1 on 5 matching bases. V shed 6 bases and J shed 4 bases, with 8 bases lying between them. The CDR3 runs to 12 residues. The CDR3 is CASSSGPDTQYF. In DNA form, the CDR3 reads TGTGCCAGCAGCTCAGGGCCAGATACGCAGTATTTT.

The V and J genes are TRBV5-1 and TRBJ2-4; possible D gene TRBD2, 6 bases. The germline V and J ends were trimmed by 0 bases and 4 bases, with 11 bases remaining between them. CDR3 length equals 15 residues. CDR1 and CDR2 (germline): SGHRS, YFSETQ. The CDR3 sequence is CASSLAAGTKNIQYF. CDR3 sequence (DNA): TGCGCCAGCAGCTTGGCCGCAGGGACTAAAAACATTCAGTACTTC.

This clonotype is judged medium-sized. The rearrangement joins TRBV29-1 to TRBJ1-5; D not resolved. V gave up 1 base and J gave up 0 bases, with 4 bases separating them. Germline V gene lookup returns CDR1 SQVTM and CDR2 ANQGSEA. This CDR3 is 13 amino acids long. The CDR3 region is CSVEGDSNQPQHF. Here the CDR3 DNA reads TGCAGCGTTGAAGGGGATAGCAATCAGCCCCAGCATTTT. The whole variable domain, filled in from reference TRBV29-1 and TRBJ1-5, reads SAVISQKPSRDICQRGTSLTIQCQVDSQVTMMFWYRQQPGQSLTLIATANQGSEATYESGFVIDKFPISRPNLTFSTLTVSNMSPEDSSIYLCSVEGDSNQPQHFGDGTRLSIL.

This clonotype came up many times. The gene calls are TRBV10-3 and TRBJ2-7; D could derive from TRBD1 or TRBD2 (5 bases each). The germline V gene encodes CDR1 ENHRY and CDR2 SYGVKD. This CDR3 has 17 residues. V gave up 0 bases and J gave up 3 bases, with 18 bases separating them. As DNA, the CDR3 is TGTGCCATCAGTGAGTCTGACTCCGGGACCGTAAACTACGAGCAGTACTTC. This gives the protein CAISESDSGTVNYEQYF.

This clonotype was seen ten or more times. The chain combines TRBV5-1 with TRBJ2-6; D is uncertain. The V end lost 1 base, the J end lost 0 bases, and 8 bases lay between the germline ends. CDR1 SGHRS and CDR2 YFSETQ come from the germline V gene. The CDR3 covers 16 residues. In DNA, the CDR3 is TGCGCCAGCAGCTTGAGAGGACGCTCTGGGGCCAACGTCCTGACTTTC. This translates into CASSLRGRSGANVLTF.

CDR3 sequence (DNA): TGTGCCAGCAGCTTAGGGCCGGGACAGGGCAATCAGCCCCAGCATTTT. Translation gives CASSLGPGQGNQPQHF. The chain recombines TRBV7-2 with TRBJ1-5; 8 positions match TRBD1. The V segment lost 1 base and the J segment 2 bases; nucleotides outside the gene matches: 4. Germline V lookup: CDR1 SGHTA, CDR2 FQGNSA. This CDR3 spans 16 amino acids.

This clonotype was seen only a few times. The chain links TRBV27 to TRBJ1-2; no reliable D call. CDR1 is MNHEY and CDR2 is SMNVEV in the germline V gene (reference sequence). V lost 6 bases to trimming and J lost 6 bases, with 14 bases between them. The CDR3 runs 13 residues. CDR3 in amino acids: CASRKTGVDGYTF. CDR3 in DNA: TGTGCCAGCAGAAAAACCGGGGTGGATGGCTACACCTTC.

This clonotype was observed at least ten times. The chain combines TRBV7-3 with TRBJ1-1; perhaps TRBD1 as D (5 bases). The V end was cut by 5 bases, the J end by 5 bases, with 15 bases between. This CDR3 spans 14 amino acids. The germline V gene encodes CDR1 SGHTA and CDR2 FQGTGA. The CDR3 region is CASSPRQGGTEAFF. CDR3 bases: TGTGCCAGCAGCCCGAGGCAGGGTGGAACTGAAGCTTTCTTT.

The chain recombines TRBV12-3 or TRBV12-4 with TRBJ2-3; the match to TRBD2 covers 9 bases. The CDR3 is 16 amino acids. Trimming at V came to 6 bases and at J to 6 bases, leaving 13 bases not matched to a gene. The CDR3, as DNA: TGTGCCAGCAGCCAGGGTGGGACTAGCAACCTGGATACGCAGTATTTT. It specifies CASSQGGTSNLDTQYF.

This clonotype was counted a few times. The CDR3 coding sequence is TGTGCCAGCAGTTTTTTGGGACTGGGTAATTCCAATGAGCAGTTCTTC. As protein: CASSFLGLGNSNEQFF. The chain recombines TRBV27 with TRBJ2-1, with D perhaps matching TRBD2 (6 bases). The germline gives CDR1 MNHEY, CDR2 SMNVEV (reference sequence). V lost 3 bases, J lost 6 bases, and 18 bases lay in between. This CDR3 spans 16 amino acids.